Included here is one T cell receptor (beta chain) sequence, with context. These data are taken from a study of blood T cell repertoires in COVID-19. For the study at large: Acute and convalescent COVID-19 specimens originated in the United States, Italy and Spain. The cDNA or gDNA used as material had been derived from T cells, B-cell-depleted T cells, or PBMCs.

Some clones are missing from TCRdb's copy, which holds only in-frame ones; the method was immunoSEQ multiplex PCR. The table includes nearly 300,000 clones, just under 90% detected once. Looked up from germline, CDR1 is MDHEN and CDR2 is SYDVKM. The trim removed 4 bases at V and 3 bases at J, leaving 14 bases unmatched. The CDR3 totals 17 residues. Participant ages covered about 18 to 89 years across 25 or so US areas. The sequenced sample was PBMCs or T cells enriched from blood (not recorded which). This rearrangement joins TRBV28 to TRBJ1-1, with 7 bases matching TRBD1. The TCR was taken from a woman aged 45-59 years who had been exposed to COVID-19. The CDR3 is CASSSDRVGGGYTEAFF. CDR3 sequence (DNA): TGTGCCAGCAGTTCCGACAGGGTCGGGGGTGGATACACTGAAGCTTTCTTT.